This T cell receptor (beta chain) came from a study of post-analysis software for immune sequencing data. Findings of the study overall: Co-batched samples clustered tightly together by F measure. Relative to controls, patients had roughly five TRBV segments at higher frequency, with TRBV5-6, TRBV5-1 and TRBV20-1 among these. Diversity measured as normalized Chao1 was significantly lower in multiple sclerosis patients than in controls.

Turning to this clonotype: The antigen is not known.

Prepared TCR beta cDNA libraries contained unique molecular identifiers. Yield was approximately 500,000 cDNA molecules from around 1 to 9.1 million T cells. TCRdb re-analysed the PCR reads in MiXCR, keeping a single row per CDR3 protein. Found here are hundreds of thousands of distinct CDR3 sequences, about 50% of them singletons; the top ten hold roughly 4.4%. The CDR3 has 15 amino acids. The V gene's germline CDR1 is MNHEY and CDR2 SVGAGI. V lost 0 bases and J lost 4, with 12 bases in between. This sequence joins TRBV6-5 and TRBJ2-5; D tentatively fits TRBD1 or TRBD2 (5 bases each). Sequenced input: blood. This clonotype was sampled from a girl aged 5 to 17 with multiple sclerosis. CDR3 sequence: CASSYSFEGSETQYF. CDR3 nucleotides: TGTGCCAGCAGTTACTCGTTCGAGGGGTCAGAGACCCAGTACTTC.